This TCR beta chain was obtained from a study of control samples from healthy donors and cancer patients. The ends lost 6 bases at V and 1 base at J; junction bases unmatched: 10. The CDR3 consists of 16 residues. Germline assignment: CDR1 MNHNY and CDR2 SVGAGI (reference sequence). This clone was seen only a few times. Assay used: immunoSEQ multiplex PCR; TCRdb lists only in-frame clones, some missing. Counted here are approximately 230,000 clones, more than 65% occurring once; the ten biggest clones make up about 14%. Sequenced material: PBMCs. This sequence joins TRBV6-6 and TRBJ1-1; 8 positions agree with TRBD1. The sequence was obtained from a woman in her fifties or sixties with lung cancer. The CDR3, as DNA: TGTGCCAGCAGCCTGACGACAGGGGCGGGGAACACTGAAGCTTTCTTT. Translating gives CASSLTTGAGNTEAFF.